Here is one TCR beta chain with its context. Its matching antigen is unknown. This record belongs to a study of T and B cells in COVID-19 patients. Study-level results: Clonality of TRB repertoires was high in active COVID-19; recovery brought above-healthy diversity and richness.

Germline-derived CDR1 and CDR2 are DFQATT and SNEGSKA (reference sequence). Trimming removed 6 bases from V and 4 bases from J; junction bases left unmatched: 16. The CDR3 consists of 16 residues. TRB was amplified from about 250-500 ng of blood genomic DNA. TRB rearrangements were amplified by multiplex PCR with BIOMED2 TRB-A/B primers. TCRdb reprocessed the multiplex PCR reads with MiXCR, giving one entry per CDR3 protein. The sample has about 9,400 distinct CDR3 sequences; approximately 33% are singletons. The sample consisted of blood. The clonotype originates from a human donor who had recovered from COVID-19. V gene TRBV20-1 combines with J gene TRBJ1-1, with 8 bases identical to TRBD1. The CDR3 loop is CSAGAGTGGRVTEAFF. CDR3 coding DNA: TGCAGTGCCGGAGCCGGGACAGGCGGAAGAGTCACTGAAGCTTTCTTT.